The TCR beta chain described here comes from a study of CD8 T cells in Susac syndrome. Study summary: Within the sequenced group of Susac syndrome patients, 5 or 6 showed active disease and eight were in remission. Treatment at blood withdrawal was none, corticosteroids, or intravenous immunoglobulin alone in Susac syndrome patients. Regarding the study as a whole: Expansion of clones was not seen in the CD4+ T cell repertoires of Susac syndrome.

The RNA, roughly 0.5 to 1 ug, was put through reverse transcription using random hexamers. The method of amplification for TCR beta CDR3 was immunoSEQ multiplex PCR, covering 54 Vbeta and 13 Jbeta. TCRdb itself ran the immunoSEQ multiplex PCR reads through MiXCR, one entry per CDR3 protein. The table shows about 180,000 distinct CDR3 sequences, with approximately 94% occurring only once. Details on this clonotype: Its antigen is undetermined.

Trimming stripped 3 bases from V and 2 bases from J, with 14 bases between. CDR1 and CDR2 from the germline V gene are DFQATT and SNEGSKA (reference sequence). The CDR3 runs 15 residues. Sequencing input: CD4+ T cells from PBMCs. This chain connects TRBV20-1 to TRBJ1-5; D remains unclear. The origin of this receptor is a human donor with Susac syndrome. CDR3 bases: TGCAGTGCTAGCTATGGTAAACGTGGCAATCAGCCCCAGCATTTT. This encodes CSASYGKRGNQPQHF.